This passage covers 4 T cell receptor beta chains from one sample sequenced in a study of blood T cell repertoires in COVID-19. Clones were read by immunoSEQ multiplex PCR, and TCRdb kept only the in-frame ones, dropping some. The table records 100,000 to 150,000 clones, approximately 85% of them present only once. The sample was peripheral blood. The source is a man at least 80 years old with active or convalescent COVID-19.

The gene calls are TRBV10-3 and TRBJ2-7, with D maybe TRBD2 (7 bases). CDR1 is ENHRY and CDR2 is SYGVKD in the germline V gene. The CDR3 has 16 residues. Trimming removed 3 bases at V and 5 bases at J, with 20 bases between. The DNA for the CDR3 is TGTGCCATCAGTGATGGGGGGGGGCTATACTTCGACGAGCAGTACTTC. As protein: CAISDGGGLYFDEQYF.

The chain is built from TRBV4-1 and TRBJ1-2; 8 positions agree with TRBD1. Per germline, CDR1 MGHRA and CDR2 YSYEKL. CDR3 length: 15 residues. Trimming took 3 bases from V and 2 from J; bases not matched to a gene: 5. Here the CDR3 DNA reads TGCGCCAGCAGCCAGGACGGACAGGGAAACTATGGCTACACCTTC. Amino acids: CASSQDGQGNYGYTF.

This clone was counted once. This chain joins TRBV30 and TRBJ2-2; D remains ambiguous. V was pared by 5 bases and J by 9 bases, with 16 bases between. Germline V lookup: CDR1 GTSNPN, CDR2 SVGIG (reference sequence). There are 13 residues in the CDR3. DNA for the CDR3: TGTGCCTGGCAGATCTTTTCCCGCCGGGAGCTGTTTTTT. Amino acids: CAWQIFSRRELFF.

The chain carries TRBV30 and TRBJ1-2; D is perhaps TRBD1 (6 bases). V dropped 1 base and J dropped 7 bases, with 10 bases sitting between them. CDR1 and CDR2 (germline): GTSNPN, SVGIG (reference sequence). This CDR3 comprises 12 residues. The CDR3 loop reads CAWSAGAGGYTF. The DNA of the CDR3 is TGTGCCTGGAGTGCAGGGGCTGGTGGCTACACCTTC.